Listed below are T cell receptor beta chains from one sample, sequenced in a study of Graves' ophthalmopathy and Graves' hyperthyroidism. TCRdb called the multiplex PCR reads again in MiXCR, with one record for every CDR3 protein. The sample lists a few hundred thousand distinct CDR3 sequences; less than 20% were seen once. The sequenced material came from peripheral blood. These receptors all stem from a woman aged 18-29 years with stable Graves' hyperthyroidism. CDR3s include the opening cysteine and the closing phenylalanine or tryptophan. A D gene is named only where the DNA matches it firmly. Clone size, where shown, is once, few, many, or a class for clones that have expanded.

V: TRBV7-7; J: TRBJ2-6; size: many; D: NA; CDR3: CASGTSSGANVLTF; DNA: TGTGCTAGCGGAACGAGCTCTGGGGCCAACGTCCTGACTTTC
V: TRBV30; J: TRBJ1-3; size: NA; D: NA; CDR3: CAWTSEGRAGNTIYF; DNA: TGTGCCTGGACCTCGGAGGGTAGGGCTGGAAACACCATATATTTT
V: TRBV6-2/TRBV6-3; J: TRBJ1-1; size: many; D: NA; CDR3: CASAGTYTEAFF; DNA: TGTGCCAGCGCCGGGACGTACACTGAAGCTTTCTTT
V: TRBV11-2; J: TRBJ2-4; size: NA; D: NA; CDR3: CASSDRDTLVLAKNIQYF; DNA: TGTGCCAGCAGCGACCGGGACACCCTTGTCCTAGCCAAAAACATTCAGTACTTC
V: TRBV6-2/TRBV6-3; J: TRBJ2-5; size: many; D: TRBD2; CDR3: CASSSPGLAGGRRETQYF; DNA: TGTGCCAGCAGTTCCCCGGGACTAGCGGGGGGGCGGAGAGAGACCCAGTACTTC
V: TRBV20-1; J: TRBJ1-1; size: NA; D: NA; CDR3: CSAFHRVFTEAFF; DNA: TGCAGTGCTTTCCACCGGGTCTTCACTGAAGCTTTCTTT
V: TRBV18; J: TRBJ2-4; size: many; D: NA; CDR3: CASSINSGFKNIQYF; DNA: TGTGCCAGCTCAATTAATTCTGGTTTCAAAAACATTCAGTACTTC
V: TRBV5-1; J: TRBJ2-7; size: NA; D: TRBD2; CDR3: CASSLVASGGYEQYF; DNA: TGCGCCAGCAGCTTGGTAGCTAGCGGGGGCTACGAGCAGTACTTC
V: TRBV28; J: TRBJ1-2; size: many; D: NA; CDR3: CASSLKGGLNYGYTF; DNA: TGTGCCAGCAGTTTAAAAGGGGGATTAAACTATGGCTACACCTTC
V: TRBV30; J: TRBJ1-1; size: NA; D: TRBD1; CDR3: CAWRKTGANTEAFF; DNA: TGTGCCTGGAGGAAGACAGGGGCGAACACTGAAGCTTTCTTT
V: TRBV20-1; J: TRBJ2-7; size: NA; D: NA; CDR3: CSANPQEAGSSYEQYF; DNA: TGCAGTGCTAACCCCCAGGAAGCGGGTTCTTCCTACGAGCAGTACTTC
V: TRBV7-2; J: TRBJ2-7; size: many; D: NA; CDR3: CASSTRQGGYEQYF; DNA: TGTGCCAGCAGCACCCGACAGGGAGGCTACGAGCAGTACTTC
V: TRBV6-5; J: TRBJ2-4; size: many; D: NA; CDR3: CASLIQRLAKNIQYF; DNA: TGTGCCAGCTTGATACAGAGACTAGCCAAAAACATTCAGTACTTC
V: TRBV24-1; J: TRBJ2-5; size: many; D: NA; CDR3: CATSEGGLSQETQYF; DNA: TGTGCCACCAGTGAAGGGGGACTGAGCCAAGAGACCCAGTACTTC
V: TRBV20-1; J: TRBJ2-5; size: few; D: NA; CDR3: CSHSGPRRQETQYF; DNA: TGCAGTCACTCGGGCCCCAGGCGGCAAGAGACCCAGTACTTC
V: TRBV3-1; J: TRBJ2-2; size: many; D: NA; CDR3: CASSQADANTGELFF; DNA: TGTGCCAGCAGCCAAGCAGACGCGAACACCGGGGAGCTGTTTTTT
V: TRBV6-5; J: TRBJ1-2; size: many; D: TRBD1; CDR3: CASRTGSGYTF; DNA: TGTGCCAGCAGGACAGGGTCGGGCTACACCTTC
V: TRBV12-3/TRBV12-4; J: TRBJ1-2; size: many; D: TRBD1; CDR3: CASRGQNGYTF; DNA: TGTGCCAGCAGGGGACAGAATGGCTACACCTTC
V: TRBV6-5; J: TRBJ1-5; size: many; D: NA; CDR3: CASSPYAGASNQPQHF; DNA: TGTGCCAGCAGTCCTTATGCCGGGGCCAGCAATCAGCCCCAGCATTTT
V: TRBV7-6; J: TRBJ1-1; size: many; D: NA; CDR3: CASSLGGAGEAFF; DNA: TGTGCCAGCAGCTTAGGGGGAGCCGGCGAAGCTTTCTTT
V: TRBV4-1; J: TRBJ1-2; size: few; D: TRBD1; CDR3: CASSQPGQGKGGGYTF; DNA: TGCGCCAGCAGCCAGCCGGGACAGGGAAAGGGAGGCGGCTACACCTTC